This T cell receptor beta chain was sequenced in a study of T cell repertoires in cytomegalovirus infection. On the study more broadly: Public TCR beta signatures were indicative of both CMV infection and a matching HLA type. Study-level results: Public TCR beta family frequency separated CMV-and-HLA carriers, including in an independent cohort.

Each CDR3 protein is one row after TCRdb ran MiXCR on the reads. This table holds 900,000 to 950,000 distinct CDR3 sequences, approximately 33% found once. Concerning this clonotype itself: What it recognizes is unknown.

CDR1 is LNHDA, CDR2 SQIVND, per germline (reference sequence). Trimming pared 4 bases from V and 3 bases from J, leaving 13 bases between. The CDR3 length is 14 residues. The sample was cultured CD8+ T cells from PBMCs, taken from culture after CMV antigen stimulation. The receptor comes from a human donor in good health (CMV status not recorded). Some clones in this sample may be carry-over from other donors' samples. The V and J genes are TRBV19 and TRBJ2-7; D assignment may be TRBD1 or TRBD2 (5 bases each). CDR3: CASSTPGTNYEQYF. CDR3 nucleotide sequence: TGTGCCAGTAGTACCCCCGGGACCAACTACGAGCAGTACTTC. The full variable domain, its missing parts supplied by reference TRBV19 and TRBJ2-7, is DGGITQSPKYLFRKEGQNVTLSCEQNLNHDAMYWYRQDPGQGLRLIYYSQIVNDFQKGDIAEGYSVSREKKESFPLTVTSAQKNPTAFYLCASSTPGTNYEQYFGPGTRLTVT.